Shown below are 23 T cell receptor beta chains from a single sample sequenced in a study of blood T cell repertoires in COVID-19. This table comes from immunoSEQ multiplex PCR, and its TCRdb copy is limited to in-frame clones, with some not included. The profile shows around 460,000 clones, approximately 90% of them singletons. Sequencing was done on a sample of peripheral blood. The receptor source for this set is a man in his late teens or twenties with COVID-19, enrolled during active disease.

To note about this clone: The same CDR3 arises from other DNA sequences in this sample as well. The chain links TRBV6-5 to TRBJ2-7; TRBD1 might be the D (5 bases). CDR1 and CDR2 from the germline V gene are MNHEY and SVGAGI. The CDR3 covers 13 residues. With 2 bases removed from V and 1 base from J, the gap between germline ends came to 6 bases. CDR3: CASSYAGSYEQYF. The DNA for the CDR3 is TGTGCCAGCAGTTACGCAGGGTCCTACGAGCAGTACTTC.

The chain links TRBV2 to TRBJ1-4, with no clear D. Germline loops: CDR1 SNHLY, CDR2 FYNNEI. The CDR3 totals 14 residues. Trimming shortened V by 4 bases and J by 8 bases, and 14 bases separated the two germline ends. The CDR3 region has the DNA TGTGCCAGCAGTGGAGGGCCGAGGGCAGAAAAACTGTTTTTT. Translated, it gives CASSGGPRAEKLFF.

V gene TRBV12-1 combines with J gene TRBJ1-1. TRBV12-1 is designated a pseudogene. The CDR3 loop spans 16 amino acids. CDR3 bases: TGTGCCAGCAGCTTTGCCCAAGGGAGGGAATACACTGAAGCTTTCTTT. This sequence encodes CASSFAQGREYTEAFF.

Notes on this clone: At one end, the junction sequence differs from germline, possibly due to a read error. V and J are TRBV6-1 and TRBJ2-1; D possibly corresponds to TRBD1 (5 bases). In germline, CDR1 is MNHNS, CDR2 SASEGT. The CDR3 is 16 amino acids. For the CDR3, the DNA is TGTGCCAGCAGTCAAGCCCAATACGACAGTTACAATGAGCAGTTCTTC. It yields the protein CASSQAQYDSYNEQFF.

The V call is TRBV7-8, the J call TRBJ2-7, with TRBD2 identical over 16 bases. Losses at the gene ends were 5 bases for V and 4 bases for J; bases not matched to a gene: 8. Germline CDR1 is SGHVS and CDR2 is FQNEAQ. The CDR3 length is 17 residues. CDR3: CASSDPGTSGRVYEQYF. CDR3 in DNA: TGTGCCAGCAGCGACCCCGGGACTAGCGGGAGGGTATACGAGCAGTACTTC.

This rearrangement joins TRBV30 to TRBJ2-7, with TRBD2 matching 7 bases. V trimming: 0 bases; J trimming: 8 bases; junction bases outside the gene matches: 4. Germline CDR1 is GTSNPN and CDR2 is SVGIG (reference sequence). This CDR3 comprises 12 residues. Here the CDR3 reads CAWSVGGRKQYF. Here the CDR3 DNA reads TGTGCCTGGAGTGTAGGCGGGAGAAAGCAGTACTTC.

There are a few counts of this clone. The chain uses TRBV11-2 and TRBJ1-3; the D gene is possibly TRBD1 (6 bases). The CDR3 consists of 16 residues. Between the trimmed V and J ends, which lost 5 bases and 0 bases, there was a span of 14 bases. The V gene's germline CDR1 is SGHAT and CDR2 FQNNGV. CDR3 amino acids: CASSPQQGPSGNTIYF. The DNA of the CDR3 is TGTGCCAGCAGCCCTCAACAGGGACCCTCTGGAAACACCATATATTTT.

This rearrangement joins TRBV4-2 to TRBJ2-1; 11 bases map to TRBD2. Germline-derived CDR1 and CDR2 are LGHNA and YNFKEQ. Trimming at V came to 0 bases and at J to 8 bases, leaving 9 bases not matched to a gene. The CDR3 covers 17 residues. CDR3 sequence: CASSQDLGVAGGDEQFF. CDR3 DNA sequence: TGTGCCAGCAGCCAAGATTTAGGGGTAGCGGGAGGGGATGAGCAGTTCTTC.

The rearrangement uses TRBV11-2 and TRBJ1-2; 8 bases are shared with TRBD1. This CDR3 has 14 residues. The trim removed 5 bases at V and 2 bases at J, leaving 4 bases unmatched. Germline loops: CDR1 SGHAT, CDR2 FQNNGV. The CDR3 region has the DNA TGTGCCAGCAGCCAGGACAGGGAGAACTATGGCTACACCTTC. It yields the protein CASSQDRENYGYTF.

The rearrangement uses TRBV11-2 and TRBJ1-1; the D gene is possibly TRBD1 (5 bases). Between the trimmed V and J ends, which lost 5 bases and 5 bases, there was a span of 21 bases. The CDR3 has 16 amino acids. Germline lookup yields CDR1 SGHAT and CDR2 FQNNGV. The CDR3 loop reads CASSNSGWGTRTEAFF. The CDR3 nucleotides are TGTGCCAGCAGCAATAGTGGGTGGGGGACTAGGACTGAAGCTTTCTTT.

The CDR3 bases are TGTGCCAGCAGCCTCGGAAGACTAGGGGACAGGGGTGGGGATGAGCAGTTCTTC. Amino acid sequence: CASSLGRLGDRGGDEQFF. The V and J genes are TRBV11-3 and TRBJ2-1; 10 bases fit TRBD1. V lost 5 bases, J lost 8 bases, and 18 bases stayed unmatched. CDR1 is SGHNT, CDR2 YENEEA, per germline. This CDR3 is 18 amino acids long.

The chain has TRBV19 and TRBJ1-2; D gene unclear. The CDR3 consists of 13 residues. Germline V gene data show CDR1 as LNHDA and CDR2 as SQIVND (reference sequence). V lost 8 bases and J lost 0, with 10 bases in between. CDR3 nucleotides: TGTGCCAGTGATGGGCGCACTAACTATGGCTACACCTTC. Protein product: CASDGRTNYGYTF.

The rearrangement joins TRBV5-4 to TRBJ2-6, with D possibly being TRBD1 (6 bases). The CDR3 sequence is 15 residues long. The ends were cut back, 2 bases at V and 2 bases at J, with 8 bases in the middle. Germline CDR1 SGHNT, CDR2 YYREEE (reference sequence). The CDR3 coding sequence is TGTGCCAGCAGCTTAACAGGGACTGGGGCCAACGTCCTGACTTTC. Protein sequence: CASSLTGTGANVLTF.

V gene TRBV5-6 combines with J gene TRBJ1-1, with D perhaps matching TRBD1 (6 bases). The ends were cut back, 0 bases at V and 10 bases at J, with 19 bases in the middle. Germline lookup yields CDR1 SGHDT and CDR2 YYEEEE. The CDR3 totals 15 residues. The CDR3 sequence is CASSLGGQPNPSAFF. CDR3 DNA sequence: TGTGCCAGCAGCTTGGGCGGACAGCCTAATCCGTCAGCTTTCTTT.

The CDR3 here is CASSRPGQGADTQYF. The CDR3 region has the DNA TGTGCCAGCAGTCGACCGGGACAGGGGGCGGATACGCAGTATTTT. The chain links TRBV6-5 to TRBJ2-3; 12 bases map to TRBD1. The CDR3 sequence is 15 residues long. V was clipped by 5 bases and J by 6 bases; unmatched bases: 6. Germline CDR1 is MNHEY and CDR2 is SVGAGI.

The rearrangement joins TRBV5-1 to TRBJ2-7; TRBD1 matches at 7 bases. Per germline, CDR1 SGHRS and CDR2 YFSETQ. The CDR3 runs to 13 residues. V lost 4 bases to trimming and J lost 6 bases; unmatched junction nucleotides: 7. For the CDR3, the DNA is TGCGCCAGCAGCACCGGACAGGTGGGCGAGCAGTACTTC. Translating gives CASSTGQVGEQYF.

The V call is TRBV11-2, the J call TRBJ2-1; 8 bases match TRBD2. From germline, CDR1 is SGHAT and CDR2 FQNNGV. V gave up 5 bases and J gave up 7 bases; unmatched junction bases: 13. There are 16 residues in the CDR3. Here the CDR3 DNA reads TGTGCCAGCAGCGACCTTAGCGGGGCCCTTGGGAATGAGCAGTTCTTC. It codes for CASSDLSGALGNEQFF.

V is TRBV6-4 and J is TRBJ2-3; 9 bases agree with TRBD2. With 5 bases clipped from V and 4 bases from J, the junction kept 7 bases outside the gene matches. Germline V gives CDR1 MRHNA, CDR2 SNTAGT. The CDR3 is 15 amino acids. CDR3 nucleotide sequence: TGTGCCAGCAGTCTCATAGCGGGAGTATCAGATACGCAGTATTTT. Translation gives CASSLIAGVSDTQYF.

The V call is TRBV2, the J call TRBJ1-2; maybe TRBD1 (5 bases). CDR1 SNHLY and CDR2 FYNNEI come from the germline V gene. The CDR3 extends over 11 amino acids. V lost 11 bases and J lost 6, with 13 bases in between. This chain's CDR3 is CAWGPYNGYTF. In DNA form, the CDR3 reads TGTGCCTGGGGCCCGTACAATGGCTACACCTTC.

The chain joins TRBV29-1 to TRBJ1-1; 7 positions match TRBD1. V lost 4 bases, J lost 0 bases, and 5 bases stayed unmatched. The CDR3 has 14 residues. CDR1 is SQVTM, CDR2 ANQGSEA, per germline. The CDR3, as DNA: TGCAGCGTTGTGGGACAGAGAATGAACACTGAAGCTTTCTTT. This sequence encodes CSVVGQRMNTEAFF.

The chain combines TRBV27 with TRBJ2-7; no definite D call. Trimming removed 5 bases from V and 0 bases from J, with 11 bases in between. The CDR3 loop spans 14 amino acids. CDR1 is MNHEY, CDR2 SMNVEV, per germline (reference sequence). CDR3 DNA sequence: TGTGCCAGCAGTAGCATGCATAGCTCCTACGAGCAGTACTTC. This translates into CASSSMHSSYEQYF.

This chain links TRBV7-9 with TRBJ1-6; D is unresolved. Germline V CDR1 and CDR2: SEHNR, FQNEAQ (reference sequence). The CDR3 is 14 residues long. The V gene lost 5 bases and the J gene lost 8 bases, with 13 bases spanning the gap. CDR3 in DNA: TGTGCCAGCAGCAAAGGAGGGTTTGATTCACCCCTCCACTTT. Protein sequence: CASSKGGFDSPLHF.

In DNA form, the CDR3 reads TGTGCCAGCTCCCCAGAGACGGGGGGATCTTCTGGAAACACCATATATTTT. The encoded protein is CASSPETGGSSGNTIYF. The rearrangement uses TRBV18 and TRBJ1-3; D is possibly TRBD1 (5 bases). There are 17 residues in the CDR3. Germline assignment: CDR1 KGHSH and CDR2 LQKENI. The V and J ends lost 6 bases and 1 base respectively, with 19 bases between them.